These 17 T cell receptor beta chains came from one sample sequenced in a study of response to subunit inactivated influenza vaccine. One entry per CDR3 protein, called by TCRdb with MiXCR from the RT-PCR reads. The table shows fewer than 250,000 distinct CDR3 sequences, with approximately 14% occurring only once. The sequenced sample was CD8+ T cells sorted from PBMCs, obtained 4 to 6 days after vaccination. Receptors were obtained from a man over 45 who received an inactivated influenza vaccine.

The V gene is TRBV5-5, the J gene TRBJ2-1, with 9 bases that match TRBD2. Germline CDR1 is SGHKS and CDR2 is YYEKEE (reference sequence). The CDR3 is 14 residues long. V gave up 0 bases and J gave up 9 bases; unmatched junction bases: 4. The CDR3 DNA sequence: TGTGCCAGCAGCTTGGAGCGGGGGGCGACTGAGCAGTTCTTC. Protein: CASSLERGATEQFF.

The chain carries TRBV12-3 or TRBV12-4 and TRBJ1-5; 9 bases match TRBD1. This CDR3 region has 15 residues. V was pared by 4 bases and J by 5 bases, with 6 bases of the junction left unmatched. CDR3 nucleotides: TGTGCCAGCAGTTCCGGGACAGGGTTATATCAGCCCCAGCATTTT. This gives the protein CASSSGTGLYQPQHF.

This clonotype was counted only a few times. This chain connects TRBV7-8 to TRBJ2-5; tentatively, D is TRBD1 (5 bases). Germline assignment: CDR1 SGHVS and CDR2 FQNEAQ. The CDR3 sequence is 15 residues long. The V and J ends lost 2 bases and 0 bases respectively, with 10 bases between them. In nucleotides, the CDR3 is TGTGCCAGCAGCTTATACCGGACATACCAAGAGACCCAGTACTTC. It specifies CASSLYRTYQETQYF.

This chain connects TRBV18 to TRBJ2-6; no clear D gene. The CDR3 has 17 residues. Germline CDR1 is KGHSH and CDR2 is LQKENI. Trimming stripped 2 bases from V and 0 bases from J, with 11 bases between. CDR3 in amino acids: CASSPGYQSSGANVLTF. For the CDR3, the DNA is TGTGCCAGCTCACCAGGTTACCAGAGCTCTGGGGCCAACGTCCTGACTTTC.

This clonotype was observed a handful of times. The chain employs TRBV18 and TRBJ2-2, with TRBD1 as a possible D gene (5 bases). The CDR3 spans 15 residues. The germline gives CDR1 KGHSH, CDR2 LQKENI. Trimming removed 2 bases from V and 2 bases from J, with 9 bases in between. The CDR3 here is CASSPRGANTGELFF. Written as DNA, the CDR3 is TGTGCCAGCTCACCAAGGGGCGCTAACACCGGGGAGCTGTTTTTT.

This clonotype was seen many times. The chain is built from TRBV27 and TRBJ2-1; 7 bases are shared with TRBD2. The CDR3 covers 15 residues. The junction had 5 bases not matched to a gene; V was cut back by 2 bases and J by 4 bases. Germline V gene lookup returns CDR1 MNHEY and CDR2 SMNVEV (reference sequence). CDR3 DNA: TGTGCCAGCAGTTTAGCGGGAGTTAGTTACAATGAGCAGTTCTTC. It is translated as CASSLAGVSYNEQFF.

This clonotype was observed a handful of times. The chain combines TRBV10-3 with TRBJ2-3, with 8 nucleotides matching TRBD2. Germline CDR1 is ENHRY and CDR2 is SYGVKD. The CDR3 sequence is 15 residues long. After removal of 10 bases from V and 5 bases from J, the junction contained 14 bases not matched to a gene. As DNA, the CDR3 is TGTGCCACCTTTCCGACTAGCGCCTGGGAAGATACGCAGTATTTT. Translation gives CATFPTSAWEDTQYF.

In its sample, this clonotype was seen many times. The rearrangement joins TRBV12-3 or TRBV12-4 to TRBJ2-3; D call uncertain. Trimming cost V 3 bases and J 2 bases, with 9 bases left between them. This CDR3 is built from 14 residues. The CDR3 DNA reads TGTGCCAGCAGTTTCAGCACTTCCACAGATACGCAGTATTTT. It codes for CASSFSTSTDTQYF.

The table lists this clonotype with a few counts. The chain employs TRBV7-6 and TRBJ2-1; no clear D gene. V dropped 5 bases and J dropped 1 base, with 18 bases sitting between them. The CDR3 loop spans 17 amino acids. Germline V gives CDR1 SGHVS, CDR2 FNYEAQ. The CDR3 loop reads CASSVSIVVPSYNEQFF. The CDR3 DNA reads as TGTGCCAGCAGCGTTTCTATTGTTGTCCCTTCCTACAATGAGCAGTTCTTC.

This rearrangement joins TRBV6-2 or TRBV6-3 to TRBJ2-1, with 9 nucleotides matching TRBD2. The CDR3 is 15 amino acids. The ends lost 10 bases at V and 8 bases at J; junction bases unmatched: 15. Germline V gene sequence: CDR1 MNHEY, CDR2 SVGEGT. CDR3 DNA: TGTGCCACGGACCCGGGGCGGGAGGGCCCCTATGAGCAGTTCTTC. Residues: CATDPGREGPYEQFF.

This sequence joins TRBV5-1 and TRBJ2-1; D is perhaps TRBD1 or TRBD2 (5 bases each). Germline loops: CDR1 SGHRS, CDR2 YFSETQ. This CDR3 has 15 amino acids. V dropped 4 bases and J dropped 4 bases, with 15 bases sitting between them. The DNA of the CDR3 is TGCGCCAGCAGCGGGGCTACGAGGGTTTACAATGAGCAGTTCTTC. Protein sequence: CASSGATRVYNEQFF.

This chain joins TRBV27 and TRBJ2-7; D is possibly TRBD1 or TRBD2 (5 bases each). The CDR3 extends over 14 amino acids. Trimming shortened V by 3 bases and J by 4 bases, and 13 bases separated the two germline ends. Germline CDR1 and CDR2: MNHEY and SMNVEV (reference sequence). CDR3 sequence reads: CASSLGESRYEQYF. The DNA for the CDR3 is TGTGCCAGCAGTTTGGGGGAATCAAGGTACGAGCAGTACTTC.

This clonotype was counted between two and nine times. The chain has TRBV6-2 or TRBV6-3 and TRBJ2-3; D possibly corresponds to TRBD1 (5 bases). The CDR3 contains 16 residues. CDR1 and CDR2 from the germline V gene are MNHEY and SVGEGT. Trimming took off 2 bases at V and 6 bases at J, with 18 bases between the two ends. CDR3 in DNA: TGTGCCAGCAGTTACATCGCCCTACTATCAGGGGATACGCAGTATTTT. It yields the protein CASSYIALLSGDTQYF.

The table lists this clonotype with many counts. The chain combines TRBV5-1 with TRBJ2-2; TRBD1 might be the D (6 bases). In germline, CDR1 is SGHRS, CDR2 YFSETQ. The V end was cut by 2 bases, the J end by 1 base, with 18 bases between. The length of the CDR3 is 18 residues. The CDR3 spells CASSFTGHSVQNTGELFF. Written as DNA, the CDR3 is TGCGCCAGCAGCTTCACAGGGCATAGCGTCCAGAACACCGGGGAGCTGTTTTTT.

V and J are TRBV12-3 or TRBV12-4 and TRBJ2-1, with D hard to call. V dropped 4 bases and J dropped 6 bases, with 7 bases sitting between them. CDR3 size: 12 residues. CDR3 DNA sequence: TGTGCCAGCAGTTGTCACAGCAATGAGCAGTTCTTC. Residues: CASSCHSNEQFF.

This sequence joins TRBV11-2 and TRBJ2-5; perhaps D is TRBD1 or TRBD2 (5 bases each). There are 15 residues in the CDR3. CDR1 SGHAT and CDR2 FQNNGV come from the germline V gene. Trimming left V 4 bases short and J 2 bases short, with 14 bases between. The CDR3 sequence: CASSSRDPVQETQYF. The CDR3 DNA reads as TGTGCCAGCAGCTCCCGGGACCCAGTACAAGAGACCCAGTACTTC.

This clonotype showed up many times. The V call is TRBV4-3, the J call TRBJ2-7; 9 bases match TRBD2. This CDR3 region has 15 residues. Germline-derived CDR1 and CDR2 are LGHNA and YSLEER. V lost 1 base to trimming and J lost 4 bases; unmatched junction nucleotides: 5. The CDR3 is CASSQGLAGIYEQYF. CDR3 sequence (DNA): TGCGCCAGCAGCCAAGGGCTAGCGGGGATTTACGAGCAGTACTTC.